Listed below are T cell receptor beta chains from one sample, sequenced in a study of T cells expressing NK-cell markers. Each CDR3 protein gets one entry in TCRdb, which reprocessed the 5' RACE reads and gives no DNA. The table lists 300,000 to 500,000 distinct CDR3 sequences. Material: blood T cells: a sorted CD56 or NKG2C T cell subset, CD4+ or CD8+ T cells, or bulk PBMC T cells (not recorded which). These receptors were collected from a woman aged 50 to 60 in good health. The CDR3 runs from the conserved cysteine through the conserved F or W. The order of the fields is J gene, V gene, CDR3 protein.

TRBJ2-5 TRBV10-2 CASSDMGGGQREDQETQYF
TRBJ2-1 TRBV20-1 CSARDRLAPSYNEQFF
TRBJ2-7 TRBV21-1 CASRDRGFCRYEQYF
TRBJ2-3 TRBV12-3/TRBV12-4 CASGTNTDTQYF
TRBJ2-1 TRBV29-1 CSVPGGTSWNEQFF
TRBJ1-1 TRBV20-1 CSASSRPREGTEAFF
TRBJ2-5 TRBV2 CASSEENSYQETQYF
TRBJ2-7 TRBV5-1 CASSSTGDGRNEQYF
TRBJ2-2 TRBV12-3/TRBV12-4 CASSSPAGVNTGELFF
TRBJ1-1 TRBV12-5 CASGLGDRNTEAFF
TRBJ2-1 TRBV2 CASSADGTGYNEQFF
TRBJ2-7 TRBV7-8 CASADGAYEQYF
TRBJ2-3 TRBV5-1 CASSLRMGLAGGTDTQYF
TRBJ1-5 TRBV12-3/TRBV12-4 CASSLARGMEPQHF
TRBJ2-3 TRBV30 CAWSRQIQTDTQYF
TRBJ2-6 TRBV3-1 CASSQELGTALSGANVLTF
TRBJ2-1 TRBV24-1 CATSDSSGRAVVHEQFF
TRBJ2-1 TRBV7-9 CASSSSRELYNEQFF
TRBJ2-7 TRBV7-9 CASSPRTGGVLEYF
TRBJ2-7 TRBV5-1 CASSSPGLAGGRILGEQYF
TRBJ2-1 TRBV7-7 CASSPGTGNYNEQFF
TRBJ2-6 TRBV29-1 CSVATPGPGANVLTF
TRBJ1-2 TRBV6-5 CASSYRKRINYGYTF
TRBJ2-2 TRBV10-3 CAISDSETTGELFF
TRBJ2-7 TRBV7-2 CASTQAYEQYF
TRBJ2-5 TRBV5-6 CASSLWGGETQYF
TRBJ1-3 TRBV7-9 CATPRTGNTIYF